This TCR beta chain derives from a study of blood T cells in healthy people across ages. Combining a sample-barcoded 5' primer with a J-beta primer mix, a second PCR ran for about 7 to 11 cycles. CDR3-containing paired-end reads numbered at least 2.5 million in each sample. TCRdb re-analysed the 5' RACE reads in MiXCR, keeping a single row per CDR3 protein. This table has around 940,000 distinct CDR3 sequences, roughly half appearing once. The CDR3 is made up of 12 amino acids. Per germline, CDR1 SQVTM and CDR2 ANQGSEA. The V and J ends lost 4 bases and 7 bases respectively, with 14 bases between them. Extraction yielded at least 6 micrograms of total RNA per sample. At least ten counts were recorded for this clonotype. Its target is unknown. General study points: TCR beta diversity correlated strongly with naive T cell percentage. Among T cells, TCR beta diversity per million cells dropped roughly linearly as age rose.

The material sequenced was blood. V usage is TRBV29-1 and J usage is TRBJ2-7, with D possibly being TRBD1 or TRBD2 (5 bases each). The clonotype originates from a woman aged 55-75 years in good health. CDR3 region: CSVGQGVREQYF. CDR3 bases: TGCAGCGTTGGGCAGGGAGTCCGGGAGCAGTACTTC.